The clone carrying this T cell receptor beta chain was seen only a few times. Antigen: not known. This entry comes from a study of T-cell memory formation after mild COVID-19. As for the study in general: For the most part, TCR clusters were specific to one donor.

Germline V lookup: CDR1 LNHDA, CDR2 SQIVND (reference sequence). The CDR3 extends over 15 amino acids. Trimming cost V 6 bases and J 8 bases, with 20 bases left between them. TCRalpha and TCRbeta libraries used 5'RACE with constant-segment primers and UMIs. A single record per CDR3 protein comes from TCRdb applying MiXCR to the 5' RACE reads. The table lists just over 350,000 distinct CDR3 sequences, roughly 14% of them singletons. Study outcomes and limitations: Pre-infection memory contained some responding clones, which suggested that cross-reactive memory had joined.

The V call is TRBV19, the J call TRBJ2-4; possibly TRBD1 or TRBD2 for D (6 bases each). This TCR came from a man between 18 and 29 years old who had mild COVID-19 (a few samples of this study predate the infection). Cell type and time point are not known. The sample consisted of PBMCs or a T cell subset sorted from them (not recorded which). CDR3 DNA: TGTGCCAGTAGGAACCCCGGGGGCCGGGTGGACATTCAGTACTTC. Residues: CASRNPGGRVDIQYF.